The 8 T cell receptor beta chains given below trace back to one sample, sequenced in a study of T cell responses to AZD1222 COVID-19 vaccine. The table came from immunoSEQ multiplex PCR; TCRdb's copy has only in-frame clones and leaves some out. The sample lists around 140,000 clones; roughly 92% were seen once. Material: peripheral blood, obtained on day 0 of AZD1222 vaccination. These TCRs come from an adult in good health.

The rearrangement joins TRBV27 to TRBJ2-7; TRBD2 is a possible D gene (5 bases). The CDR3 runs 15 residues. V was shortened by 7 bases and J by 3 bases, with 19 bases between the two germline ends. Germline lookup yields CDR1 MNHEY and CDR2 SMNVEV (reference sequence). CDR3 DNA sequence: TGTGCCAGCAAGACCTTTCCGGGAACTAACTACGAGCAGTACTTC. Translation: CASKTFPGTNYEQYF.

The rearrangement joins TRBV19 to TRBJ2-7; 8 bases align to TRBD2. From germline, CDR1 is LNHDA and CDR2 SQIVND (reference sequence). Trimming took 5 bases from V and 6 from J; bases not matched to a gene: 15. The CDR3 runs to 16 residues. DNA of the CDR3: TGTGCCAGTAGTGATCCGGGGGGGGCCCGTAGGAGCGAGCAGTACTTC. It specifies CASSDPGGARRSEQYF.

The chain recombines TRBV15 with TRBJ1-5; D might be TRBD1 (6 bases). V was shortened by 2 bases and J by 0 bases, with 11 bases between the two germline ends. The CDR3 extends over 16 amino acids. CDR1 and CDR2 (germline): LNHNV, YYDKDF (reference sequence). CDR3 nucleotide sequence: TGTGCCACCAGCAGATTGACAGGACATAGCAATCAGCCCCAGCATTTT. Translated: CATSRLTGHSNQPQHF.

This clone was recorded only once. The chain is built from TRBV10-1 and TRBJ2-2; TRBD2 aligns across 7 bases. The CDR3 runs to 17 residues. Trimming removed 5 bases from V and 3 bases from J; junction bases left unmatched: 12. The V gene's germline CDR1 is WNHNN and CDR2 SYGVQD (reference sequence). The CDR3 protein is CASSSSRAGAHTGELFF. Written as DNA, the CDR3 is TGCGCCAGCAGTTCCTCTCGGGCGGGAGCCCACACCGGGGAGCTGTTTTTT.

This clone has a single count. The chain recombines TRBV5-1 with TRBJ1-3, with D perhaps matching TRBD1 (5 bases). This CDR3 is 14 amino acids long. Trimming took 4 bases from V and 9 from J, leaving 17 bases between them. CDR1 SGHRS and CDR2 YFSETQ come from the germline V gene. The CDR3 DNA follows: TGCGCCAGCAGCGGGGGTCCAGGGATGGGCACCATATATTTT. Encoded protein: CASSGGPGMGTIYF.

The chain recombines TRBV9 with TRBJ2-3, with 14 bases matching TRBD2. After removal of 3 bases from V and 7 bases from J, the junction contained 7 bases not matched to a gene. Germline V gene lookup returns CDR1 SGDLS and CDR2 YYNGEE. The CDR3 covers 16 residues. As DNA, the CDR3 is TGTGCCAGCAGCGCAGGGACTAGCGGGAGTCGAAATACGCAGTATTTT. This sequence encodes CASSAGTSGSRNTQYF.

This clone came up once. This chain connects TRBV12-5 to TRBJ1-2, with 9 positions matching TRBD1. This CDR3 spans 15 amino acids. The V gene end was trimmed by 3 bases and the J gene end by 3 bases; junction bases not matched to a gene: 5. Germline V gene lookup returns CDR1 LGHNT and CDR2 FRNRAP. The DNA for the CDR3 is TGTGCTAGTGGTTTTTGGGACAGGGTTGACTATGGCTACACCTTC. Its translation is CASGFWDRVDYGYTF.

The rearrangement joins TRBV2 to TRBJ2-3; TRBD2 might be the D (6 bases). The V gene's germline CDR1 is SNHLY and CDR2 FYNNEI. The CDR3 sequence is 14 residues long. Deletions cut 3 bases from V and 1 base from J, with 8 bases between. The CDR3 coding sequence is TGTGCCAGCAGTGATAGACTAGGCACAGATACGCAGTATTTT. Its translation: CASSDRLGTDTQYF. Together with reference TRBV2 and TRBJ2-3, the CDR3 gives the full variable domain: EPEVTQTPSHQVTQMGQEVILRCVPISNHLYFYWYRQILGQKVEFLVSFYNNEISEKSEIFDDQFSVERPDGSNFTLKIRSTKLEDSAMYFCASSDRLGTDTQYFGPGTRLTVL.